The clone carrying this TCR beta chain was seen a few times. CDR3 length: 14 amino acids. The germline V gene has CDR1 MNHEY and CDR2 SMNVEV (reference sequence). This sample stems from a study of blood T cell repertoires in COVID-19. For the study at large: Samples taken during acute and convalescent COVID-19 were collected in the United States, Italy and Spain.

As processed by the authors: Estimates of nucleated cell counts were drawn from the amplification of reference gene primers. Generated by immunoSEQ multiplex PCR, the TCRdb table keeps only in-frame clones and is missing some. Clone size and V and J calls were adopted from that table, with D and trimming inferred from the DNA. The sample lists some 130,000 clones, roughly nine tenths occurring once. The origin of this receptor is a man aged 45 to 65 with active COVID-19. V and J are TRBV27 and TRBJ1-1; 12 nucleotides align to TRBD1. Sequenced: peripheral blood. The CDR3 protein is CPGTGGGRGTEAFF. The DNA of the CDR3 is TGTCCCGGGACAGGGGGCGGTCGGGGGACTGAAGCTTTCTTT.